This T cell receptor (beta chain) is from a study of identifying expanded T cells in peripheral blood. Broader study findings: Across healthy donors, higher total template counts meant significantly greater approximately 2-week count variance. Over about two and four weeks, about 15 and 19 clones changed, versus roughly 1.1 between replicates.

As for this clone: What it recognizes is unknown.

Method: immunoSEQ multiplex PCR; TCRdb's copy keeps in-frame clones and lacks some. The sample holds under 150,000 clones; around nine tenths are singletons and the top ten take 7% to 10%. During the collection period, no donor immune events like infections were recorded. In germline, CDR1 is LNHDA, CDR2 SQIVND (reference sequence). Between the trimmed V and J ends, which lost 7 bases and 4 bases, there was a span of 9 bases. This CDR3 has 12 amino acids. This chain uses TRBV19 with TRBJ2-3; D tentatively reads TRBD1 or TRBD2 (5 bases each). Sequencing input: blood. The clonotype comes from a person aged 18-70 years in good health. The CDR3 coding sequence is TGTGCCAGTAATATGGGGGCAGATACGCAGTATTTT. Protein sequence: CASNMGADTQYF. The whole variable domain, remainder taken from reference TRBV19 and TRBJ2-3, is DGGITQSPKYLFRKEGQNVTLSCEQNLNHDAMYWYRQDPGQGLRLIYYSQIVNDFQKGDIAEGYSVSREKKESFPLTVTSAQKNPTAFYLCASNMGADTQYFGPGTRLTVL.